This T cell receptor beta chain stems from a study of monozygotic twins with inflammatory bowel disease. Each CDR3 protein gets one entry in TCRdb, which reprocessed the 5' RACE reads and gives no DNA. The table lists over 150,000 distinct CDR3 sequences. Details on this clonotype: No antigen is known for it.

The length of the CDR3 is 16 residues. CDR1 and CDR2 (germline): DFQATT, SNEGSKA (reference sequence). Study-wide points: IBD patients had lower TCRbeta diversity (inverse Simpson) than healthy co-twins.

The sequenced material came from blood. This chain joins TRBV20-1 and TRBJ2-3; lacking DNA, the TRBD2 call made by TCRdb goes unchecked. This receptor was obtained from a human donor with ulcerative colitis or Crohn's disease, or a healthy co-twin of an affected twin (not recorded which). CDR3 sequence: CSARDFASGSTDTQYF.